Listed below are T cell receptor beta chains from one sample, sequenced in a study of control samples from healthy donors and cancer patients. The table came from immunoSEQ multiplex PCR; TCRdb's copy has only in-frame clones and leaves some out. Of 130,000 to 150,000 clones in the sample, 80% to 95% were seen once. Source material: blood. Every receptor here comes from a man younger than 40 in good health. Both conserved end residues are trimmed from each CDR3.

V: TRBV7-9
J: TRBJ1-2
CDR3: ASSLAGQGGGYT

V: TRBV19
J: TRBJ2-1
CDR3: ATRTPRGWEQF

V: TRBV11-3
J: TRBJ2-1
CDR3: ASSPLSTSFEQF

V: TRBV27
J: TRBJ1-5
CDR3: ASSPLGFDQPQH

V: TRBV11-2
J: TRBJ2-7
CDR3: ASSLDRHGEQY

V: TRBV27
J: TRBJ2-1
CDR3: ASSLPQSGGGGNEQF

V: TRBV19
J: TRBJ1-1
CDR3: ASSSGGNTEAF

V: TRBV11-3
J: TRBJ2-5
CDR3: ASSLKLKRQWETQY

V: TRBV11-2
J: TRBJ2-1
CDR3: ASSPIRGVYNEQF

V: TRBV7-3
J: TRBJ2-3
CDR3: ASSLGLAGDSSTDTQY

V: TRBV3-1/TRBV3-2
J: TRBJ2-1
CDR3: ASSPRPLATGEQF

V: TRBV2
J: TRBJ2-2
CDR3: ASVSYLLANTGELF

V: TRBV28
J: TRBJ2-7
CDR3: ASSYNYEQY

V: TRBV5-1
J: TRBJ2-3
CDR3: ASSHNRRAWDTDTQY

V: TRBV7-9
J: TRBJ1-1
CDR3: ASSFPHPEAF

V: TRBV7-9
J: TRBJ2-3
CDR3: ASSQGLAGVSDTQY

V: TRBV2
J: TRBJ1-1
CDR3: ASSESGGGEAF

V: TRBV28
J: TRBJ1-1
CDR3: ASSKQPVNTEAF

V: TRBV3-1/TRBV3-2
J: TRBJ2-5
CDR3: ASSQGPTGGIQTQY

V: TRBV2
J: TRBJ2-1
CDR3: ASSGRPGGGLFSYNEQF

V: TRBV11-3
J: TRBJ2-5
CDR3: ASSPDTGTQY

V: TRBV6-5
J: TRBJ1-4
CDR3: ASRSGQATNEKLF

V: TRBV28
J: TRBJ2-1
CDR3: ASLSFTSGTYNEQF

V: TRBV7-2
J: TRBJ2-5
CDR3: ASSSPIEGEETQY

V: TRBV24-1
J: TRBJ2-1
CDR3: AHMGLAGVKNYEQF

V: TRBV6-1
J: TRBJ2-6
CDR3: ASSEGTGGANVLT

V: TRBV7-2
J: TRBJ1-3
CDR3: ASSLSHGNTIY

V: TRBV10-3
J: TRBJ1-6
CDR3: AISESVGNSPLH

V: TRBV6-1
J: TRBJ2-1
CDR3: ASSEYLTISYNEQF

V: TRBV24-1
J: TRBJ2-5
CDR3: ATSDFGLAGGLQETQY

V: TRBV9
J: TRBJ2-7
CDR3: ASSVGLAATYEQY

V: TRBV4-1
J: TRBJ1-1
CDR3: ASSQTTGTGHYEAF

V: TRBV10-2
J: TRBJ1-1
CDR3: ASSETGQRRTEAF

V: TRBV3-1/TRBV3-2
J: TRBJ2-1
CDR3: ASSSRGALADEQF

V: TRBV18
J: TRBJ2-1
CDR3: ASSPGTSGVANEQF

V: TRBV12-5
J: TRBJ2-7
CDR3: ASGLTSGRAIYEQY

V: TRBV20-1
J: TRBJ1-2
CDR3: SAPLYYGYT

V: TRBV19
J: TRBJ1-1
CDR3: ASSYTNTEAF

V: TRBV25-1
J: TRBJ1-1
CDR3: ASSEYGGQPVAEAF

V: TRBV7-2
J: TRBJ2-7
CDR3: ASSLGLAGFYEQY

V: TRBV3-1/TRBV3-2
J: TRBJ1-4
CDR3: ASSQNSLNGNEKLF

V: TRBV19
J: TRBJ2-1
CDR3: ASSTIQGYEQF

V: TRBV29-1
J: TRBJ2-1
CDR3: SVDLFAEQF

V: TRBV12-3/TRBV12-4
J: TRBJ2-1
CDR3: ASSFQRKNEQF

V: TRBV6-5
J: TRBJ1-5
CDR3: ASSPTGAQPQH

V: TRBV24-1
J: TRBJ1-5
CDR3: ATSPTISNQPQH

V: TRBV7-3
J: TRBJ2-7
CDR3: ASSLTFSYEQY

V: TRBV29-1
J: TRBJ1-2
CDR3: SVYGLDRDYGYT

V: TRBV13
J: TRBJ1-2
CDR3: ASSYAPSGTAVVT

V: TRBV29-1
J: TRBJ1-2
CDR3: SVGTGERYGYT

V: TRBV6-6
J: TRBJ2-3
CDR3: ASSYSMDSTDTQY

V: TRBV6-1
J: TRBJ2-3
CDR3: ASSEGGTSDLKY

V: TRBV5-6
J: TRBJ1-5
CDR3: ASSLGGGSGNQPQH

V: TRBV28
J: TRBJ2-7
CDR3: ASSLTHGTVAYEQY